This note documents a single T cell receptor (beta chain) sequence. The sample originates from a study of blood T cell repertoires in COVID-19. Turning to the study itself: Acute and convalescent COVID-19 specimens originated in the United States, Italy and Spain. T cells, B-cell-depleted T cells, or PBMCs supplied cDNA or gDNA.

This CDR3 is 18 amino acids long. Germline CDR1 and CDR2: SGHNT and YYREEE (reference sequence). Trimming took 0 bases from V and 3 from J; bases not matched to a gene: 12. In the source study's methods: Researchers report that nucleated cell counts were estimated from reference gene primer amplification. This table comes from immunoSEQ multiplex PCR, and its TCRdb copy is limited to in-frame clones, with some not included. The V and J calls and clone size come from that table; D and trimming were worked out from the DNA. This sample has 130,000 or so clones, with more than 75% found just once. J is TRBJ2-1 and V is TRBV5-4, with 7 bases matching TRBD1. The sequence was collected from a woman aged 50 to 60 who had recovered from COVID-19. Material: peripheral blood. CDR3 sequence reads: CASSLALGPGGHYNEQFF. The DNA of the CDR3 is TGTGCCAGCAGCTTGGCGTTGGGGCCAGGGGGACACTACAATGAGCAGTTCTTC.